What follows are 16 T cell receptor beta chains derived from one specimen sequenced in a study of blood T cell repertoires in COVID-19. TCRdb's table, derived via immunoSEQ multiplex PCR, lists solely in-frame clones and lacks some. This table has 180,000 or so clones, more than 75% appearing once. The sequenced material came from PBMCs or T cells enriched from blood (not recorded which). The receptors stem from a man between 60 and 75 years old who had been exposed to COVID-19.

The chain has TRBV28 and TRBJ1-4, with 7 bases fitting TRBD1. This CDR3 comprises 15 residues. V dropped 0 bases and J dropped 6; count of bases not matched to a gene: 4. Germline V gene data show CDR1 as MDHEN and CDR2 as SYDVKM. CDR3 bases: TGTGCCAGCAGTTTATGGGTGGGACAGCATGAAAAACTGTTTTTT. Translating gives CASSLWVGQHEKLFF.

The chain carries TRBV5-1 and TRBJ2-1, with 10 positions matching TRBD1. CDR1 is SGHRS and CDR2 is YFSETQ in the germline V gene. The CDR3 sequence is 15 residues long. V shed 0 bases, J shed 16 bases, and the junction held 13 bases outside the gene matches. CDR3 in amino acids: CASSLEGQGLTPRFF. The CDR3 nucleotides read TGCGCCAGCAGCTTGGAGGGACAGGGGCTCACCCCCCGCTTCTTC.

The rearrangement links TRBV5-6 to TRBJ1-2; 8 nucleotides line up with TRBD1. Trimming cost V 4 bases and J 4 bases; bases outside gene matches: 3. The CDR3 length is 13 residues. Germline loops: CDR1 SGHDT, CDR2 YYEEEE. CDR3 nucleotides: TGTGCCAGCAGCCTGGACAGGGCCTATGGCTACACCTTC. Protein: CASSLDRAYGYTF.

This chain links TRBV6-1 with TRBJ1-1, with 8 bases that match TRBD1. Germline CDR1 MNHNS, CDR2 SASEGT. V lost 4 bases to trimming and J lost 5 bases; unmatched junction nucleotides: 12. The length of the CDR3 is 16 residues. The CDR3 loop is CASSALRTGIFTEAFF. The CDR3 DNA reads as TGTGCCAGCAGTGCCCTCCGGACAGGGATTTTTACTGAAGCTTTCTTT.

The chain's CDR3 is CASSSSTGIFYEQYF. As DNA, the CDR3 is TGTGCCAGCAGTTCCTCGACAGGTATATTCTACGAGCAGTACTTC. The V gene is TRBV5-4, the J gene TRBJ2-7, with D tentatively TRBD1 (6 bases). Per the germline V gene, CDR1 is SGHNT and CDR2 is YYREEE (reference sequence). V gave up 5 bases and J gave up 3 bases, with 18 bases separating them. The CDR3 has 15 amino acids.

The chain has TRBV7-2 and TRBJ2-5, with 7 nucleotides matching TRBD1. Germline CDR1 and CDR2: SGHTA and FQGNSA. The CDR3 totals 12 residues. The trim removed 3 bases at V and 7 bases at J, leaving 2 bases unmatched. The CDR3 protein is CASSLGQTTQYF. The CDR3 region has the DNA TGTGCCAGCAGCTTGGGACAGACGACCCAGTACTTC.

The chain employs TRBV6-2 or TRBV6-3 and TRBJ2-1; D gene uncertain. V was pared by 3 bases and J by 4 bases, with 7 bases between. CDR1 and CDR2 (germline): MNHEY, SVGEGT. The CDR3 contains 13 residues. The CDR3 DNA reads TGTGCCAGCAGTTATGACTCTTACAATGAGCAGTTCTTC. This translates into CASSYDSYNEQFF.

This chain uses TRBV20-1 with TRBJ2-7; 7 bases agree with TRBD1. Losses at the gene ends were 3 bases for V and 5 bases for J; bases not matched to a gene: 4. This CDR3 spans 12 amino acids. Per the germline V gene, CDR1 is DFQATT and CDR2 is SNEGSKA (reference sequence). The CDR3 sequence: CSASPTGDEQYF. The CDR3 DNA follows: TGCAGTGCTAGTCCCACAGGGGACGAGCAGTACTTC.

This rearrangement joins TRBV30 to TRBJ2-6, with D uncertain. CDR1 GTSNPN and CDR2 SVGIG come from the germline V gene (reference sequence). Trimming took 2 bases from V and 13 from J, leaving 6 bases between them. The length of the CDR3 is 10 residues. The CDR3 nucleotides are TGTGCCTGGAGTCCCCCAGTCCTGACTTTC. It yields the protein CAWSPPVLTF.

The chain links TRBV7-9 to TRBJ2-1; 13 nucleotides align to TRBD2. Trimming at V came to 5 bases and at J to 9 bases, leaving 7 bases not matched to a gene. The CDR3 contains 15 residues. Germline CDR1 SEHNR, CDR2 FQNEAQ (reference sequence). CDR3 loop: CASSTGLAGAPEQFF. The CDR3 DNA reads as TGTGCCAGCAGCACAGGACTAGCGGGAGCTCCTGAGCAGTTCTTC. Full variable domain (outside the CDR3, taken from reference TRBV7-9 and TRBJ2-1): DTGVSQNPRHKITKRGQNVTFRCDPISEHNRLYWYRQTLGQGPEFLTYFQNEAQLEKSRLLSDRFSAERPKGSFSTLEIQRTEQGDSAMYLCASSTGLAGAPEQFFGPGTRLTVL.

The rearrangement uses TRBV29-1 and TRBJ1-1; perhaps TRBD1 as D (5 bases). V gave up 8 bases and J gave up 3 bases, with 16 bases separating them. CDR1 is SQVTM and CDR2 is ANQGSEA in the germline V gene. CDR3 length equals 13 residues. The CDR3 nucleotides read TGCAGCTCTACCGGGGGGTCGGACACTGAAGCTTTCTTT. Its protein product is CSSTGGSDTEAFF.

V and J are TRBV9 and TRBJ2-7; D remains unclear. From germline, CDR1 is SGDLS and CDR2 YYNGEE. The germline V and J ends were trimmed by 0 bases and 2 bases, with 12 bases remaining between them. The CDR3 extends over 15 amino acids. CDR3 sequence reads: CASSVATALTYEQYF. CDR3 coding DNA: TGTGCCAGCAGCGTAGCAACAGCCCTAACCTACGAGCAGTACTTC.

The gene calls are TRBV9 and TRBJ1-1; D is uncertain. CDR3 length equals 14 residues. With 4 bases removed from V and 4 bases from J, the gap between germline ends came to 14 bases. The germline gives CDR1 SGDLS, CDR2 YYNGEE. The CDR3 nucleotides are TGTGCCAGCAGCTCCGGACTCGTAGCCACTGAAGCTTTCTTT. Encoded protein: CASSSGLVATEAFF.

The chain uses TRBV5-1 and TRBJ2-5; 14 positions agree with TRBD2. The junction had 6 bases not matched to a gene; V was cut back by 4 bases and J by 4 bases. This CDR3 spans 16 amino acids. Germline CDR1 SGHRS, CDR2 YFSETQ. CDR3 nucleotides: TGCGCCAGCAGCCAGGGACTAGCGGGAGCTAGAGAGACCCAGTACTTC. This codes for CASSQGLAGARETQYF.

This clone was recorded only once. The J gene is TRBJ1-1, the V gene TRBV7-2; 8 bases are shared with TRBD1. This CDR3 region has 15 residues. Germline CDR1 SGHTA, CDR2 FQGNSA. J lost 4 bases, V lost 5 bases, and 9 bases had no gene match. The CDR3 reads CASSTSIQGGTEAFF. Written as DNA, the CDR3 is TGTGCCAGCAGCACCTCCATACAGGGGGGCACTGAAGCTTTCTTT.

This chain connects TRBV7-2 to TRBJ2-5, with TRBD2 as a possible D gene (5 bases). Trimming pared 1 base from V and 5 bases from J, leaving 20 bases between. The CDR3 is 17 residues long. Germline CDR1 is SGHTA and CDR2 is FQGNSA. CDR3 residues: CASSLGDPLEERETQYF. The CDR3 DNA reads as TGTGCCAGCAGCTTAGGGGATCCACTAGAAGAGAGGGAGACCCAGTACTTC. The full variable domain, with the rest looked up from reference TRBV7-2 and TRBJ2-5, is GAGVSQSPSNKVTEKGKDVELRCDPISGHTALYWYRQSLGQGLEFLIYFQGNSAPDKSGLPSDRFSAERTGGSVSTLTIQRTQQEDSAVYLCASSLGDPLEERETQYFGPGTRLLVL.